These 29 T cell receptor beta chains were all obtained from the same sample, sequenced in a study of early T cells in non-severe SARS-CoV-2 infection. TCRdb re-called the 5' RACE reads with MiXCR, one entry per CDR3 protein. This sample has roughly 28,000 distinct CDR3 sequences, with about 5.1% found just once. Sequencing input: whole blood. These receptors were obtained from an adult who was a healthcare worker with PCR-confirmed SARS-CoV-2 infection or an uninfected control (not recorded which).

There are a few counts of this clonotype. The gene calls are TRBV12-3 or TRBV12-4 and TRBJ2-5; D may be TRBD1 (6 bases). V dropped 6 bases and J dropped 5 bases, with 13 bases sitting between them. This CDR3 comprises 13 residues. This chain's CDR3 is CASSAGVRETQYF. CDR3 DNA sequence: TGTGCCAGCAGCGCAGGGGTGAGGGAGACCCAGTACTTC.

This clonotype was seen many times. The rearrangement uses TRBV28 and TRBJ1-4; 9 bases match TRBD1. V trimming: 8 bases; J trimming: 8 bases; junction bases outside the gene matches: 9. The CDR3 sequence is 14 residues long. CDR1 MDHEN and CDR2 SYDVKM come from the germline V gene. Here the CDR3 reads CASLSQGAREKLFF. CDR3 DNA sequence: TGTGCCAGCCTCTCACAGGGGGCGAGGGAAAAACTGTTTTTT.

Ten or more counts support this clonotype. The chain uses TRBV30 and TRBJ2-7; D uncertain. The CDR3 sequence is 13 residues long. Trimming pared 2 bases from V and 0 bases from J, leaving 8 bases between. Germline CDR1 is GTSNPN and CDR2 is SVGIG (reference sequence). CDR3 residues: CAWSRDTSYEQYF. The CDR3 DNA reads TGTGCCTGGAGTCGAGACACCTCCTACGAGCAGTACTTC.

There are many counts of this clonotype. The J gene is TRBJ2-3, the V gene TRBV11-2; D is possibly TRBD1 (6 bases). The CDR3 totals 15 residues. The germline V gene has CDR1 SGHAT and CDR2 FQNNGV. V was shortened by 2 bases and J by 6 bases, with 15 bases between the two germline ends. Here the CDR3 reads CASSLQGLMRDTQYF. CDR3 nucleotides: TGTGCCAGCAGCTTACAGGGGCTTATGAGGGATACGCAGTATTTT.

This clonotype was observed many times. This chain connects TRBV2 to TRBJ1-1; D unresolved. V was shortened by 5 bases and J by 3 bases, with 13 bases between the two germline ends. Germline CDR1 SNHLY, CDR2 FYNNEI. There are 14 residues in the CDR3. The CDR3 DNA is TGTGCCAGCAGTACCCCGGAAGGTTACACTGAAGCTTTCTTT. Translated: CASSTPEGYTEAFF.

This clonotype was counted at least ten times. The gene calls are TRBV30 and TRBJ2-7; 8 bases are a match to TRBD2. The germline CDR1 and CDR2 sequences are GTSNPN and SVGIG (reference sequence). V was pared by 5 bases and J by 2 bases, with 8 bases of the junction left unmatched. This CDR3 region has 14 residues. The CDR3 sequence is CAWDLSGITYEQYF. In nucleotides, the CDR3 is TGTGCCTGGGACCTTAGCGGGATTACCTACGAGCAGTACTTC.

In this sample, this clonotype turned up many times. This rearrangement joins TRBV7-9 to TRBJ1-3, with D unclear. V was pared by 1 base and J by 0 bases, with 10 bases between. The germline V gene encodes CDR1 SEHNR and CDR2 FQNEAQ (reference sequence). The CDR3 runs to 16 residues. The CDR3 nucleotides read TGTGCCAGCAGCTTAGGTCTGGACGTCTCTGGAAACACCATATATTTT. Protein sequence: CASSLGLDVSGNTIYF. The full variable domain, rest sourced from reference TRBV7-9 and TRBJ1-3, is DTGVSQNPRHKITKRGQNVTFRCDPISEHNRLYWYRQTLGQGPEFLTYFQNEAQLEKSRLLSDRFSAERPKGSFSTLEIQRTEQGDSAMYLCASSLGLDVSGNTIYFGEGSWLTVV.

In DNA form, the CDR3 reads TGTGCCAGCAGCTTCCACGCGAACACCGGGGAGCTGTTTTTT. Encoded protein: CASSFHANTGELFF. The V and J genes are TRBV7-3 and TRBJ2-2; D unresolved. The germline V gene encodes CDR1 SGHTA and CDR2 FQGTGA. With 3 bases removed from V and 0 bases from J, the gap between germline ends came to 5 bases. CDR3 length equals 14 residues.

The sample holds many counts of this clonotype. The V gene is TRBV20-1, the J gene TRBJ2-3, with D tentatively TRBD1 or TRBD2 (5 bases each). V lost 0 bases to trimming and J lost 1 base, with 17 bases between them. This CDR3 spans 17 amino acids. The V gene's germline CDR1 is DFQATT and CDR2 SNEGSKA (reference sequence). This CDR3 is CSARDEGPTLGTDTQYF. The CDR3 DNA follows: TGCAGTGCTAGAGATGAGGGGCCCACTCTTGGCACAGATACGCAGTATTTT.

This clonotype occurred many times. The chain's CDR3 is CASSLTLGAEETQYF. In DNA form, the CDR3 reads TGTGCCAGCAGCTTAACCCTTGGGGCGGAAGAGACCCAGTACTTC. The chain joins TRBV7-3 to TRBJ2-5; weak D call: TRBD1 (5 bases). V was cut by 0 bases and J by 3 bases, with 11 bases left in between. The CDR3 has 15 amino acids. The germline CDR1 and CDR2 sequences are SGHTA and FQGTGA. The full variable domain, in which reference TRBV7-3 and TRBJ2-5 provide the parts outside the CDR3, is GAGVSQTPSNKVTEKGKYVELRCDPISGHTALYWYRQSLGQGPEFLIYFQGTGAADDSGLPNDRFFAVRPEGSVSTLKIQRTERGDSAVYLCASSLTLGAEETQYFGPGTRLLVL.

The table lists this clonotype with many counts. The gene calls are TRBV13 and TRBJ1-1; D gene unclear. This CDR3 contains 12 residues. V was cut by 2 bases and J by 3 bases, with 4 bases left in between. Germline-derived CDR1 and CDR2 are PRHDT and FYEKMQ (reference sequence). CDR3 sequence (DNA): TGTGCCAGCAGCTTACGGGACACTGAAGCTTTCTTT. Protein sequence: CASSLRDTEAFF.

The genes are TRBV28 and TRBJ2-7; TRBD2 matches at 14 bases. This CDR3 has 16 residues. Per the germline V gene, CDR1 is MDHEN and CDR2 is SYDVKM. V shed 7 bases, J shed 3 bases, and the junction held 8 bases outside the gene matches. For the CDR3, the DNA is TGTGCCAGCACCCTCCTAGGGACTAGCGGGAGCTACGAGCAGTACTTC. Residues: CASTLLGTSGSYEQYF.

The chain joins TRBV24-1 to TRBJ2-5; weak D call: TRBD2 (5 bases). Germline CDR1 reads KGHDR; CDR2 reads SFDVKD. V was cut by 7 bases and J by 4 bases, with 12 bases left in between. The CDR3 has 13 residues. In nucleotides, the CDR3 is TGTGCCACCAGCGAACGAGGGAGAGAGACCCAGTACTTC. Translated: CATSERGRETQYF.

The table lists this clonotype with many counts. The V call is TRBV20-1, the J call TRBJ2-3, with 14 positions matching TRBD2. Germline CDR1 and CDR2: DFQATT and SNEGSKA (reference sequence). V was pared by 2 bases and J by 8 bases, with 15 bases of the junction left unmatched. The CDR3 runs 18 residues. CDR3 DNA sequence: TGCAGTGCTAGAAGAGTATCCGGACTAGCGGGGGGATGGGGTACGCAGTATTTT. Translating gives CSARRVSGLAGGWGTQYF.

By proportion, this clonotype is medium-sized (0.01 to 0.1%). The genes are TRBV5-8 and TRBJ2-3; 8 bases align to TRBD1. From germline, CDR1 is SGHTS and CDR2 YDEGEE. V shed 4 bases, J shed 6 bases, and the junction held 7 bases outside the gene matches. This CDR3 has 14 amino acids. The CDR3 DNA follows: TGTGCCAGCAGCCCCCGGACAGGGAGGGATACGCAGTATTTT. It is translated as CASSPRTGRDTQYF.

This clonotype has just a few counts. The rearrangement joins TRBV7-3 to TRBJ1-6, with D uncertain. Germline CDR1 SGHTA, CDR2 FQGTGA. Trimming removed 5 bases at V and 9 bases at J, with 11 bases between. This CDR3 has 13 amino acids. Written as DNA, the CDR3 is TGTGCCAGCAGCGCTACAATGGGTTCACCCCTCCACTTT. Protein sequence: CASSATMGSPLHF.

In this sample, this clonotype turned up many times. This chain uses TRBV7-9 with TRBJ2-2, with 15 bases aligning to TRBD2. J was trimmed by 0 bases and V by 5 bases; bases with no gene match: 13. The V gene's germline CDR1 is SEHNR and CDR2 FQNEAQ (reference sequence). The CDR3 is 21 amino acids. The CDR3 region is CASSPRTSGRADSANTGELFF. CDR3 DNA: TGTGCCAGCAGCCCAAGGACTAGCGGGAGGGCAGACTCCGCGAACACCGGGGAGCTGTTTTTT.

Only a few counts were recorded for this clonotype. The rearrangement joins TRBV18 to TRBJ1-2, with TRBD1 matching over 9 bases. The CDR3 runs to 13 residues. Germline CDR1 is KGHSH and CDR2 is LQKENI. The V segment lost 4 bases and the J segment 6 bases; nucleotides outside the gene matches: 3. The CDR3 loop reads CASSRDRDNGYTF. CDR3 DNA sequence: TGTGCCAGCTCACGGGACAGGGACAATGGCTACACCTTC.

This clonotype was found a few times. The rearrangement joins TRBV20-1 to TRBJ1-4; a weak D match, TRBD1 (6 bases). Germline V gene lookup returns CDR1 DFQATT and CDR2 SNEGSKA (reference sequence). Trimming took 6 bases from V and 6 from J, leaving 14 bases between them. This CDR3 contains 13 residues. In nucleotides, the CDR3 is TGCAGTGCCAGGACAGCGACTTATGAAAAACTGTTTTTT. It yields the protein CSARTATYEKLFF.

The chain couples TRBV9 to TRBJ2-5, with no clear D. Trimming shortened V by 4 bases and J by 1 base, and 8 bases separated the two germline ends. CDR3 length: 13 residues. Germline-derived CDR1 and CDR2 are SGDLS and YYNGEE. The CDR3 DNA sequence: TGTGCCAGCAGCACCCGGACCCAAGAGACCCAGTACTTC. The encoded protein is CASSTRTQETQYF.

In this sample, this clonotype turned up many times. The rearrangement joins TRBV3-1 to TRBJ1-5; D gene ambiguous. Germline V gene lookup returns CDR1 LGHDT and CDR2 YNNKEL (reference sequence). This CDR3 has 15 amino acids. V was pared by 0 bases and J by 0 bases, with 6 bases between. CDR3 DNA sequence: TGTGCCAGCAGCCAAGATACTCTTAGCAATCAGCCCCAGCATTTT. Residues: CASSQDTLSNQPQHF.

This clonotype was picked up a small number of times. The chain is built from TRBV11-1 and TRBJ2-5, with D perhaps TRBD1 (6 bases). Trimming pared 4 bases from V and 4 bases from J, leaving 10 bases between. Germline lookup yields CDR1 SGHAT and CDR2 FQDESV (reference sequence). There are 13 residues in the CDR3. CDR3 DNA sequence: TGTGCCAGCAGCTCCAGGGGAAGAGAGACCCAGTACTTC. This codes for CASSSRGRETQYF. The full variable domain, its missing parts supplied by reference TRBV11-1 and TRBJ2-5, is EAEVAQSPRYKITEKSQAVAFWCDPISGHATLYWYRQILGQGPELLVQFQDESVVDDSQLPKDRFSAERLKGVDSTLKIQPAELGDSAMYLCASSSRGRETQYFGPGTRLLVL.

The chain recombines TRBV20-1 with TRBJ2-1; D gene uncertain. The germline CDR1 and CDR2 sequences are DFQATT and SNEGSKA (reference sequence). This CDR3 has 11 amino acids. V gave up 5 bases and J gave up 4 bases, with 6 bases separating them. The CDR3 reads CSAPLYNEQFF. The CDR3 nucleotides are TGCAGTGCTCCCCTTTACAATGAGCAGTTCTTC.

This chain links TRBV5-1 with TRBJ2-3; D is uncertain. Germline V gene lookup returns CDR1 SGHRS and CDR2 YFSETQ. Trimming took 4 bases from V and 5 from J, leaving 20 bases between them. CDR3 length: 16 amino acids. CDR3 nucleotides: TGCGCCAGCAGCCCCTCCCCTGAGCGTTCGGGAGATACGCAGTATTTT. This codes for CASSPSPERSGDTQYF.

This clonotype was counted between two and nine times. The J gene is TRBJ2-3, the V gene TRBV5-1; a weak D match, TRBD1 (6 bases). CDR1 is SGHRS, CDR2 YFSETQ, per germline. Between the trimmed V and J ends, which lost 0 bases and 6 bases, there was a span of 23 bases. This CDR3 spans 18 amino acids. This CDR3 is CASSLARPGELHWDTQYF. In DNA, the CDR3 is TGCGCCAGCAGCTTGGCCCGGCCAGGGGAACTCCATTGGGATACGCAGTATTTT.

This clonotype is labeled medium-sized. The genes are TRBV20-1 and TRBJ2-1; possible D gene TRBD2, 7 bases. This CDR3 is built from 16 residues. Deletions cut 1 base from V and 7 bases from J, with 20 bases between. Per germline, CDR1 DFQATT and CDR2 SNEGSKA (reference sequence). The CDR3 nucleotides are TGCAGTGCTAGAGGAGGGGGACTATGGGGAACGAATGAGCAGTTCTTC. It codes for CSARGGGLWGTNEQFF.

Ten or more counts support this clonotype. The rearrangement joins TRBV12-3 or TRBV12-4 to TRBJ2-1; D is undetermined. The CDR3 extends over 13 amino acids. Trimming removed 2 bases from V and 2 bases from J, with 4 bases in between. As DNA, the CDR3 is TGTGCCAGCAGTTTAAGGCCCTACAATGAGCAGTTCTTC. Translating it yields CASSLRPYNEQFF.

This clonotype was seen many times. The chain uses TRBV19 and TRBJ1-5; the match to TRBD1 covers 8 bases. The germline V gene has CDR1 LNHDA and CDR2 SQIVND (reference sequence). This CDR3 has 13 residues. V trimming: 6 bases; J trimming: 7 bases; junction bases outside the gene matches: 5. The CDR3 here is CASSLDRVQPQHF. In nucleotides, the CDR3 is TGTGCCAGTAGCCTGGACAGGGTCCAGCCCCAGCATTTT.

This clonotype occurred many times. The chain is built from TRBV14 and TRBJ2-3; D ambiguous. This CDR3 has 14 amino acids. V lost 0 bases and J lost 10, with 14 bases in between. Germline V CDR1 and CDR2: SGHDN, FVKESK. CDR3 loop: CASSQDLGPLAQYF. CDR3 nucleotides: TGTGCCAGCAGCCAAGATTTGGGTCCGTTGGCGCAGTATTTT. The full variable domain, in which reference TRBV14 and TRBJ2-3 provide the parts outside the CDR3, is EAGVTQFPSHSVIEKGQTVTLRCDPISGHDNLYWYRRVMGKEIKFLLHFVKESKQDESGMPNNRFLAERTGGTYSTLKVQPAELEDSGVYFCASSQDLGPLAQYFGPGTRLTVL.